This record looks at one T cell receptor beta chain sequence and its context. What it recognizes is unknown. Primers included in the PCR were 60 Vbeta and 13 Jbeta primers. Sequencing was performed with immunoSEQ multiplex PCR; in TCRdb, only in-frame clones are kept and a portion is missing. The table has about 110,000 clones, around 86% seen once; the top ten hold more than 1.5%. The data are from a study of cytomegalovirus exposure and HLA in healthy donors. Points from the study as a whole: An analysis that was carried out later associated approximately 17,000 TCR beta sequences with HLA alleles at 0.05 false discovery rate.

This CDR3 spans 16 amino acids. V was clipped by 4 bases and J by 0 bases; unmatched bases: 7. Germline V lookup: CDR1 SGHRS, CDR2 YFSETQ. This chain joins TRBV5-1 and TRBJ2-1; TRBD2 matches at 7 bases. The receptor comes from a man aged 35-49 years in good health and CMV-seronegative. Sequencing used PBMCs. As DNA, the CDR3 is TGCGCCAGCAGCACTCGAGCGGGGAGCTCCTACAATGAGCAGTTCTTC. It is translated as CASSTRAGSSYNEQFF.